The sequence of this T cell receptor (beta chain) was determined in a study of early T cells in non-severe SARS-CoV-2 infection. Overall study context: From unsorted whole blood, bulk RNA was sequenced, and the chains remained unpaired.

Unique molecular identifiers (one per individual cDNA molecule) were attached. Each CDR3 protein gets one entry after TCRdb re-called the 5' RACE reads with MiXCR. The table includes 80,000 to 100,000 distinct CDR3 sequences, 11% detected once. Trimming cost V 5 bases and J 6 bases, with 8 bases left between them. Per germline, CDR1 MDHEN and CDR2 SYDVKM. The CDR3 covers 12 residues. Study results and caveats: Matching against VDJdb likely underestimated virus-specific expansions, favoring anti-spike CD8.

This clonotype came up many times. Its specificity is unknown. The chain combines TRBV28 with TRBJ1-5; D gene uncertain. Sequenced here: whole blood, sampled at baseline. This sequence originates from an adult who was a healthcare worker with PCR-confirmed SARS-CoV-2 infection or an uninfected control (not recorded which). CDR3 loop: CASSQGGQPQHF. The CDR3 DNA sequence: TGTGCCAGCAGTCAAGGAGGTCAGCCCCAGCATTTT.